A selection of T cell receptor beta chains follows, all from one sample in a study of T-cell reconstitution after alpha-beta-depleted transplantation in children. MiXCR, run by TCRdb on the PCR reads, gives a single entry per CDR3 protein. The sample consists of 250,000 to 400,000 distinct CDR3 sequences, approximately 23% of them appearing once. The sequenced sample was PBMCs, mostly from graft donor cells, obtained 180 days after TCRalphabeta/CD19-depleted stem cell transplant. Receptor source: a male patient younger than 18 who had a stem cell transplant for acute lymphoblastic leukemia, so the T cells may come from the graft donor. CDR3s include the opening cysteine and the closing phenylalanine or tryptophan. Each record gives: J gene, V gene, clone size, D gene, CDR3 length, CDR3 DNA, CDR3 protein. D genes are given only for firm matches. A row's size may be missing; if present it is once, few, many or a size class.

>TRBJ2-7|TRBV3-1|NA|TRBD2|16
TGTGCCACCAGCCAGAGAACTAGCGGGAGCTCCTACGAGCAGTACTTC
CATSQRTSGSSYEQYF
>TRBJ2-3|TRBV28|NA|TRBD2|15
TGTGCCAGCAGTTTTGGGTTAGCGGGAGAAGATACGCAGTATTTT
CASSFGLAGEDTQYF
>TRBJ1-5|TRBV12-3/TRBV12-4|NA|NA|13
TGTGCCAGCAGTCGGGACGGGTATCAGCCCCAGCATTTT
CASSRDGYQPQHF
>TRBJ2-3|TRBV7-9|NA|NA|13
TGTGCCAGCAGAGAGGAGGGGGAAGATACGCAGTATTTT
CASREEGEDTQYF
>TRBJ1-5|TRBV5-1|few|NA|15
TGCGCCAGCAGCTTCGACTCATCCCCCACTCAGCCCCAGCATTTT
CASSFDSSPTQPQHF
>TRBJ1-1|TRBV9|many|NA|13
TGTGCCAGCCCCACGGGGGGTGGCACTGAAGCTTTCTTT
CASPTGGGTEAFF
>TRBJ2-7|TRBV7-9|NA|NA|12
TGTGCCAGCAGCGTAGACTTCTACGAGCAGTACTTC
CASSVDFYEQYF
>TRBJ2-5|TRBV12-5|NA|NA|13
TGTGCTAGTGGCTTGTCAGGATCCGAGACCCAGTACTTC
CASGLSGSETQYF
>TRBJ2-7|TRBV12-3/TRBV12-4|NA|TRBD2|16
TGTGCCAGCAGCCACCTAGCGGGAGAGGGTAACGACGAGCAGTACTTC
CASSHLAGEGNDEQYF
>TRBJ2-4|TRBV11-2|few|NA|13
TGTGCCAGCAGCTTCCCAGGGGCAAACATTCAGTACTTC
CASSFPGANIQYF
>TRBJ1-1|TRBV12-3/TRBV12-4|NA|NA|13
TGTGCCAGCAGTTTCGGGGAGGGGACTGAAGCTTTCTTT
CASSFGEGTEAFF
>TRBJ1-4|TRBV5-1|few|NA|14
TGCGCCAGCACGTTGACAGGACCCAGGGAAAAACTGTTTTTT
CASTLTGPREKLFF
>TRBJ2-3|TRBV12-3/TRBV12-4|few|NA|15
TGTGCCAGCAGTTTAAAACGTATTAGCACAGATACGCAGTATTTT
CASSLKRISTDTQYF
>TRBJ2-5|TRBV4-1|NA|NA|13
TGCGCCAGCAGCCAGCTTAGCCGAGAGACCCAGTACTTC
CASSQLSRETQYF
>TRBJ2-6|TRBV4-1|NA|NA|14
TGTGCCAGCAGCTTACACTCTGGGGCCAACGTCCTGACTTTC
CASSLHSGANVLTF
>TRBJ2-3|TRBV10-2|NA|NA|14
TGCGCCAGCAGTGGGCTAGTGGGTTCAGATACGCAGTATTTT
CASSGLVGSDTQYF
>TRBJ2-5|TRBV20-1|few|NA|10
TGCAGTGCTAGATGGGAGACCCAGTACTTC
CSARWETQYF
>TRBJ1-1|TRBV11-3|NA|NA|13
TGTGCCAGCAGCTTAAACCCGAACACTGAAGCTTTCTTT
CASSLNPNTEAFF
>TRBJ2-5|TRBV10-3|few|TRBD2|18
TGTGCCATCAGTGGAGCTCCGGGACTAGCGGGAGCCTCAGAGACCCAGTACTTC
CAISGAPGLAGASETQYF
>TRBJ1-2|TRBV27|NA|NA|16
TGTGCCAGCAGTCCATACTCTTGGGGGGCTAACTATGGCTACACCTTC
CASSPYSWGANYGYTF
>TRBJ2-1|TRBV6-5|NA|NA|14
TGTGCCAGCAGTTATGGGAAGGGGGGGGATGAGCAGTTCTTC
CASSYGKGGDEQFF
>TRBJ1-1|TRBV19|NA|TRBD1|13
TGTGCCAGTAGCCAACAGGGGTACACTGAAGCTTTCTTT
CASSQQGYTEAFF
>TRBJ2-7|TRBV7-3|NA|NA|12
TGTGCCAGCAGTTGGACCGCCCACGAGCAGTACTTC
CASSWTAHEQYF
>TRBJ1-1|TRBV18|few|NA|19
TGTGCCAGCTCACCATTGATTTTCCAGGGGCCGGTCAGGGACTCTGAAGCTTTCTTT
CASSPLIFQGPVRDSEAFF
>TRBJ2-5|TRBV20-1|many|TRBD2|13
TGCAGTGCGAGACTAGCGGTCCAAGAGACCCAGTACTTC
CSARLAVQETQYF
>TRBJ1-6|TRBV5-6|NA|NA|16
TGTGCCAGCAGCTTGAGACGGAGGCACGGGATTTCACCCCTCCACTTT
CASSLRRRHGISPLHF
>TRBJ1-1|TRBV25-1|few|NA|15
TGTGCCAGCAGTGCGAGACTGCGAGGGGTCGCTGAAGCTTTCTTT
CASSARLRGVAEAFF
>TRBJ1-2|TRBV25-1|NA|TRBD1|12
TGTGCCAGCAGGACAGGGGGTAGTGGCTACACCTTC
CASRTGGSGYTF
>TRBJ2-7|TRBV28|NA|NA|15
TGTGCCAGCACCACTCCCTGGGGCCACTCCTACGAGCAGTACTTC
CASTTPWGHSYEQYF
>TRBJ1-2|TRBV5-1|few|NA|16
TGCGCCAGCAGCTTGCCGACAGGTTCAACTAACTATGGCTACACCTTC
CASSLPTGSTNYGYTF
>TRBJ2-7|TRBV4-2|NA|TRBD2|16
TGTGCCAGCAGCCGGGATAGCGGGAGGGCCAGCTACGAGCAGTACTTC
CASSRDSGRASYEQYF
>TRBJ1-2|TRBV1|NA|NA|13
TGCACCAGCAGCCAAGCCTGGTGCTATGGCTACACCTTC
CTSSQAWCYGYTF
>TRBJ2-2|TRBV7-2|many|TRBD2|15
TGTGCCAGCAGCGAAACCGGGACTAGAGGCGGGGAGCTGTTTTTT
CASSETGTRGGELFF
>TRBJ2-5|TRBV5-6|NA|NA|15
TGTGCCAGCAGCGCCAGACTAGTAGGTTCAGAGACCCAGTACTTC
CASSARLVGSETQYF
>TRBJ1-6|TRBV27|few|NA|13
TGTGCCAGCAGTTTACACGGGGATTCACCCCTCCACTTT
CASSLHGDSPLHF
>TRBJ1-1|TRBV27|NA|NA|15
TGTGCCAGCAGTCCCCGGACAGTTCTGAACACTGAAGCTTTCTTT
CASSPRTVLNTEAFF
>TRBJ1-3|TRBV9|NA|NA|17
TGTGCCAGCAGCGTAGAGGGGAGGCCAAGCTCTGGAAACACCATATATTTT
CASSVEGRPSSGNTIYF
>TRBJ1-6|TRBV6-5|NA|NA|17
TGTGCCAGCAGTTACTCGCTGCCAGCCGGGGGGACTTCCCCCCTCCACTTT
CASSYSLPAGGTSPLHF
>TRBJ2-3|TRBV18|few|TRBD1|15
TGTGCCAGCTCACCGGACAGGACTTACACAGATACGCAGTATTTT
CASSPDRTYTDTQYF
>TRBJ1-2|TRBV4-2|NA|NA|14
TGTGCCAGCAGCCTACCGGCGGCAGGCTATGGCGACACCTTC
CASSLPAAGYGDTF
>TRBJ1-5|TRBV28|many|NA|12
TGTGCCAGCAGTCAGAGGCATCAGCCCCAGCATTTT
CASSQRHQPQHF
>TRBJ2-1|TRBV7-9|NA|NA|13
TGTGCCAGCAGCGCCTGGGGGGACAATGAGCAGTTCTTC
CASSAWGDNEQFF